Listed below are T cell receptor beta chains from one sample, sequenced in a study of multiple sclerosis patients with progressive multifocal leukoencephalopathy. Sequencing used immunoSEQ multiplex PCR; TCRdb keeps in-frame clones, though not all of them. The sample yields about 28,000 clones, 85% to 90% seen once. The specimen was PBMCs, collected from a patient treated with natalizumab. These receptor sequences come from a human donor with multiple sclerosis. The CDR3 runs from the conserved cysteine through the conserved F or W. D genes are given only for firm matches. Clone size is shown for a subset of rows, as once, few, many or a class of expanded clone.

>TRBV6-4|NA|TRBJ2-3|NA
CASSERGEADTQYF
TGTGCCAGCAGTGAGCGGGGTGAGGCAGATACGCAGTATTTT
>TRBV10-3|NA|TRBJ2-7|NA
CAISRRVDDEQYF
TGTGCCATCAGTCGCAGGGTCGATGACGAGCAGTACTTC
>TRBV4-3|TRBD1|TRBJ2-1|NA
CASSQDRIHEQFF
TGCGCCAGCAGCCAGGACAGGATCCATGAGCAGTTCTTC
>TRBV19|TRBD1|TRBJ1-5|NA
CASTGTASNQPQHF
TGTGCCAGTACCGGGACAGCTAGCAATCAGCCCCAGCATTTT
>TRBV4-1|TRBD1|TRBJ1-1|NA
CASSHPRTGGTEAFF
TGCGCCAGCAGCCATCCTCGGACAGGGGGCACTGAAGCTTTCTTT
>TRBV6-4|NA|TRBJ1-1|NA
CASSDRENTEAFF
TGTGCCAGCAGTGACAGGGAAAACACTGAAGCTTTCTTT
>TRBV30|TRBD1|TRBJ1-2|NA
CAWSVGGQGVNGYTF
TGTGCCTGGAGTGTAGGGGGACAGGGAGTGAATGGCTACACCTTC
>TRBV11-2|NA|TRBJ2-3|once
CASSLEPLTDTQYF
TGTGCCAGCAGCTTAGAGCCACTGACAGATACGCAGTATTTT
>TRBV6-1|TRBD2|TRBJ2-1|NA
CASSKAGGQYNEQFF
TGTGCCAGCAGCAAGGCGGGGGGGCAGTACAATGAGCAGTTCTTC
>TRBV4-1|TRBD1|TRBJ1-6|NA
CASSQDPGQVDSPLHF
TGCGCCAGCAGCCAAGACCCTGGACAGGTAGATTCACCCCTCCACTTT
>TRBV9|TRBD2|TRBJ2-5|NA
CASTTSGGADETQYF
TGTGCCAGCACCACTAGCGGGGGGGCAGATGAGACCCAGTACTTC
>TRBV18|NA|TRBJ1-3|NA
CASSPTRSGNTIYF
TGTGCCAGCTCACCCACCCGCTCTGGAAACACCATATATTTT
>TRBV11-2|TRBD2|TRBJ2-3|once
CASSPAGGRHTDTQYF
TGTGCCAGCAGCCCAGCGGGGGGCCGACACACAGATACGCAGTATTTT
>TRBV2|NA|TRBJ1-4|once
CASSEGPRTNEKLFF
TGTGCCAGCAGTGAAGGCCCGAGAACTAATGAAAAACTGTTTTTT
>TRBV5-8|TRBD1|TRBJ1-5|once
CASSTPTGGLNQPQHF
TGTGCCAGCAGCACCCCTACAGGGGGCTTAAATCAGCCCCAGCATTTT
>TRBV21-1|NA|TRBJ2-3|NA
CASSKGPRGCADTQYF
TGTGCCAGCAGCAAAGGTCCCAGGGGTTGTGCAGATACGCAGTATTTT
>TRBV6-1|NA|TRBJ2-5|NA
CASARSSETQYF
TGTGCCTCCGCCCGATCTAGCGAGACCCAGTACTTC
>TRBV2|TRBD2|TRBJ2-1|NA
CASRTSHSYNEQFF
TGTGCCAGCAGGACTAGCCACTCCTACAATGAGCAGTTCTTC
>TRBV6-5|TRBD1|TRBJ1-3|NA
CASRKTGAAGNTIYF
TGTGCCAGCAGAAAGACAGGGGCCGCAGGAAACACCATATATTTT
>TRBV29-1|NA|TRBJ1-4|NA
CSVKTPNPEAGEKLFF
TGCAGCGTCAAGACACCGAACCCAGAAGCGGGTGAAAAACTGTTTTTT
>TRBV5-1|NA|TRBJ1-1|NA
CASSPDANTEAFF
TGCGCCAGCAGCCCGGACGCAAACACTGAAGCTTTCTTT
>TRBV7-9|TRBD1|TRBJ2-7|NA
CASSGFTGGDTYEQYF
TGTGCCAGCAGCGGATTTACAGGGGGTGATACCTACGAGCAGTACTTC
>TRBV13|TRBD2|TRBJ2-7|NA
CASSSSGLAGYEQYF
TGTGCCAGCAGCTCCTCGGGACTAGCGGGGTACGAGCAGTACTTC
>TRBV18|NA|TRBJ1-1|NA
CASSRRQISNTEAFF
TGTGCCAGCTCACGACGACAGATCTCCAACACTGAAGCTTTCTTT
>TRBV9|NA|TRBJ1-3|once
CASSVDSGNTIYF
TGTGCCAGCAGCGTAGACAGCGGAAACACCATATATTTT
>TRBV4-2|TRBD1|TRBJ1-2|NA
CASSQEGQGGGYTF
TGTGCCAGCAGCCAAGAGGGACAGGGAGGTGGCTACACCTTC